A single sample is the source of the 2 T cell receptor beta chains below, sequenced in a study of human T cells and chemical hapten exposure. Total RNA was isolated from whole blood that had not been fractionated. MiXCR, run by TCRdb on the 5' RACE reads, gives a single entry per CDR3 protein. This sample has around 80,000 distinct CDR3 sequences, with approximately 15% found just once. These receptors were obtained from a female donor in good health.

The V gene is TRBV30, the J gene TRBJ1-6, with D possibly TRBD1 on 5 matching bases. Germline V lookup: CDR1 GTSNPN, CDR2 SVGIG (reference sequence). CDR3 size: 14 residues. V was pared by 1 base and J by 4 bases, with 8 bases between. CDR3 sequence (DNA): TGTGCCTGGAGTGAACAGGTGTATAATTCACCCCTCCACTTT. It codes for CAWSEQVYNSPLHF.

This clonotype occurred a few times. This rearrangement joins TRBV12-5 to TRBJ1-5, with D unresolved. V was shortened by 8 bases and J by 7 bases, with 15 bases between the two germline ends. CDR1 is LGHNT and CDR2 is FRNRAP in the germline V gene. The CDR3 covers 13 residues. The CDR3, as DNA: TGTGCTAGTAGTGCGGGATTGGGCCAGCCCCAGCATTTT. It translates to CASSAGLGQPQHF.